These T cell receptor beta chains were read from a single sample in a study of cytomegalovirus exposure and HLA in healthy donors. The data were produced by immunoSEQ multiplex PCR, yet TCRdb's version contains in-frame clones alone and is incomplete. The sample consists of 180,000 or so clones, 75% to 85% of them appearing once. Sequencing was carried out using PBMCs. The receptors originated from a woman between 50 and 59 years old in good health and CMV-seropositive. CDR3s include the opening cysteine and the closing phenylalanine or tryptophan.

>TRBJ2-1|TRBV4-2
CASSQDLPFGGRSYNEQFF
>TRBJ2-3|TRBV4-1
CASSPASAGAADTQYF
>TRBJ2-1|TRBV2
CASSEVGTGWNEQFF
>TRBJ2-7|TRBV10-3
CASNPGGSYEQYF
>TRBJ2-3|TRBV7-9
CSSRPGAADTQYF
>TRBJ1-4|TRBV28
CASSSQGVVEKLFF
>TRBJ1-2|TRBV21-1
CASSKHGSETGPRLGYTF
>TRBJ1-3|TRBV5-1
CASSSTLLSSGNTIYF
>TRBJ2-5|TRBV5-4
CASSLGSQETQYF
>TRBJ2-5|TRBV6-5
CASSNGQGRETQYF
>TRBJ2-3|TRBV18
CASSPNRQGANTDTQYF
>TRBJ2-1|TRBV2
CASSLGGNEQFF
>TRBJ2-3|TRBV5-1
CASSLPTSTDTQYF
>TRBJ1-2|TRBV28
CASRAGPYGYTF
>TRBJ2-7|TRBV6-5
CASSPKPRGAYEQYF
>TRBJ1-4|TRBV5-6
CASSWQGRANEKLFF
>TRBJ2-2|TRBV27
CASSLGGIAGGSNTGELFF